Following are 9 T cell receptor beta chains from one sample sequenced in a study of blood T cell repertoires in COVID-19. Using immunoSEQ multiplex PCR, the repertoire was profiled, and TCRdb retains in-frame clones only, with some absent. The table includes a few hundred thousand clones, 89% detected once. Source material: peripheral blood. These receptors originate from a woman in her sixties with COVID-19, enrolled during active disease.

The V call is TRBV18, the J call TRBJ1-1; D not certain. The CDR3 has 15 amino acids. The ends were cut back, 4 bases at V and 1 base at J, with 13 bases in the middle. The germline V gene encodes CDR1 KGHSH and CDR2 LQKENI. The CDR3 coding sequence is TGTGCCAGCTCACAGGGAGGTGACGGGAACACTGAAGCTTTCTTT. Protein sequence: CASSQGGDGNTEAFF.

CDR3 coding DNA: TGTGCCAGTAGTATAAGGGGGAATGAGCAGTTCTTC. Translated, it gives CASSIRGNEQFF. The chain uses TRBV19 and TRBJ2-1; D possibly corresponds to TRBD1 (6 bases). V lost 2 bases and J lost 7, with 6 bases in between. Germline V gene lookup returns CDR1 LNHDA and CDR2 SQIVND (reference sequence). The CDR3 extends over 12 amino acids.

The rearrangement uses TRBV5-1 and TRBJ1-2; 7 bases fit TRBD1. The CDR3 consists of 14 residues. The trim removed 5 bases at V and 4 bases at J, leaving 8 bases unmatched. Germline assignment: CDR1 SGHRS and CDR2 YFSETQ. The CDR3 nucleotides read TGCGCCAGCAGTCATACAGGGGTGACCTATGGCTACACCTTC. Translated: CASSHTGVTYGYTF.

As to this clone: Other DNA sequences in the same sample also yield this CDR3. The V gene is TRBV5-6, the J gene TRBJ2-5, with 7 bases fitting TRBD1. This CDR3 spans 14 amino acids. V shed 3 bases and J 1 base; nucleotides not matched to a gene: 3. From germline, CDR1 is SGHDT and CDR2 YYEEEE. The DNA for the CDR3 is TGTGCCAGCAGCTCGGCAGGGGGCCAAGAGACCCAGTACTTC. This gives the protein CASSSAGGQETQYF.

The V call is TRBV29-1, the J call TRBJ1-1; 8 bases align to TRBD1. Germline CDR1 and CDR2: SQVTM and ANQGSEA. V lost 2 bases, J lost 6 bases, and 5 bases stayed unmatched. This CDR3 has 13 amino acids. In DNA form, the CDR3 reads TGCAGCGTTGAACTCCTGACAGGGGCTGAAGCTTTCTTT. Its protein is CSVELLTGAEAFF.

The chain recombines TRBV2 with TRBJ1-5, with 7 bases fitting TRBD1. From germline, CDR1 is SNHLY and CDR2 FYNNEI. CDR3 length: 14 amino acids. J gave up 7 bases and V 6 bases, and 9 bases lay outside the gene matches. The CDR3 loop is CASSRGRMEQPQHF. The CDR3 nucleotides read TGTGCCAGCAGCAGGGGGAGAATGGAACAGCCCCAGCATTTT.

In DNA form, the CDR3 reads TGTGCCAGCAGTGAAGCGCCAGGGGGAAGCACAGATACGCAGTATTTT. Protein sequence: CASSEAPGGSTDTQYF. The V and J genes are TRBV6-1 and TRBJ2-3; 7 bases fit TRBD1. The ends lost 0 bases at V and 0 bases at J; junction bases unmatched: 3. The V gene's germline CDR1 is MNHNS and CDR2 SASEGT. This CDR3 region has 16 residues.

The rearrangement links TRBV5-1 to TRBJ2-7, with TRBD1 as a possible D gene (6 bases). Between the trimmed V and J ends, which lost 6 bases and 6 bases, there was a span of 22 bases. The CDR3 totals 15 residues. Germline V gene sequence: CDR1 SGHRS, CDR2 YFSETQ. The CDR3 sequence: CASKRLGAINLEQYF. CDR3 coding DNA: TGCGCCAGCAAGAGGCTGGGGGCAATCAACCTCGAGCAGTACTTC. The entire variable domain, with the rest obtained from reference TRBV5-1 and TRBJ2-7, is as follows: KAGVTQTPRYLIKTRGQQVTLSCSPISGHRSVSWYQQTPGQGLQFLFEYFSETQRNKGNFPGRFSGRQFSNSRSEMNVSTLELGDSALYLCASKRLGAINLEQYFGPGTRLTVT.

This chain joins TRBV7-2 and TRBJ1-4; 9 nucleotides align to TRBD1. The germline CDR1 and CDR2 sequences are SGHTA and FQGNSA. Trimming at V came to 5 bases and at J to 8 bases, leaving 3 bases not matched to a gene. The length of the CDR3 is 13 residues. CDR3 nucleotides: TGTGCCAGCAGCGTCGACAGGGGGGAAAAACTGTTTTTT. Translating it yields CASSVDRGEKLFF.